Listed here are 21 T cell receptor beta chains from one sample, sequenced in a study of blood T cells in healthy people across ages. Combining a sample-barcoded 5' primer with a J-beta primer mix, a second PCR ran for 7 to 11 cycles. Via MiXCR, TCRdb re-called the 5' RACE reads, giving one row per CDR3 protein. The sample contains more than 550,000 distinct CDR3 sequences, approximately 22% of which appear only once. Sequencing used blood. All receptors come from a man aged 65-85 years in good health.

This sequence joins TRBV27 and TRBJ2-5; D might be TRBD2 (5 bases). V was pared by 6 bases and J by 5 bases, with 16 bases between. The CDR3 has 14 residues. Germline lookup yields CDR1 MNHEY and CDR2 SMNVEV (reference sequence). The CDR3 loop reads CASSNWAGRETQYF. The CDR3 region has the DNA TGTGCCAGCAGCAATTGGGCGGGCCGGGAGACCCAGTACTTC.

This clonotype was observed at least ten times. This chain connects TRBV5-1 to TRBJ2-1; 7 nucleotides match TRBD1. Germline V gives CDR1 SGHRS, CDR2 YFSETQ. The CDR3 has 15 residues. With 3 bases clipped from V and 2 bases from J, the junction kept 5 bases outside the gene matches. The CDR3 nucleotides are TGCGCCAGCAGCTCGACAGGGAGCCCCTACAATGAGCAGTTCTTC. Protein sequence: CASSSTGSPYNEQFF.

This sequence joins TRBV10-3 and TRBJ2-5; D is ambiguous. The DNA end lines up better with TRBJ2-7; the J call may be wrong. The CDR3 extends over 12 amino acids. Per germline, CDR1 ENHRY and CDR2 SYGVKD. The CDR3 loop is CAISEPRHEQYV. For the CDR3, the DNA is TGTGCCATCAGTGAGCCTCGCCACGAGCAGTACGTC.

This sequence joins TRBV24-1 and TRBJ2-1; D gene ambiguous. CDR1 is KGHDR and CDR2 is SFDVKD in the germline V gene. The V and J ends lost 4 bases and 8 bases respectively, with 17 bases between them. This CDR3 is built from 15 residues. This CDR3 is CATSDFGTGSHEQFF. The CDR3 DNA reads as TGTGCCACCAGTGACTTTGGCACGGGCTCTCATGAGCAGTTCTTC.

This clonotype has only a few counts. The rearrangement links TRBV21-1 to TRBJ2-3; the listed D gene, TRBD1, was not tested against the DNA. TRBV21-1 constitutes a pseudogene. This CDR3 spans 19 amino acids. CDR3 amino acids: CASSSLLYIAGPGADTQYF. CDR3 coding DNA: TGTGCCAGCAGCAGCTTGCTCTATATCGCGGGGCCGGGCGCAGATACGCAGTATTTT.

This clonotype has only a few counts. Germline and junction disagree at one end, which may indicate a read error. The chain has TRBV10-3 and TRBJ1-2, with unresolved D. This CDR3 is built from 13 residues. CDR1 is ENHRY, CDR2 SYGVKD, per germline. CDR3 amino acids: CAIQKEGDYGYTF. The CDR3 DNA sequence: TGTGCCATCCAAAAGGAGGGTGACTATGGCTACACCTTT.

This clonotype was picked up a small number of times. The V call is TRBV5-1, the J call TRBJ1-5; D unresolved. The germline CDR1 and CDR2 sequences are SGHRS and YFSETQ. V lost 0 bases to trimming and J lost 2 bases, with 9 bases between them. The CDR3 length is 15 residues. The DNA of the CDR3 is TGCGCCAGCAGCTTGGGGACCCTGGGCAATCAGCCCCAGCATTTT. It encodes CASSLGTLGNQPQHF.

CDR3 nucleotides: TGCGCCAGCAGCGCTGGGGGTCAGCAAGAGACCCAGTACTTC. It encodes CASSAGGQQETQYF. This chain links TRBV5-1 with TRBJ2-5; D may correspond to TRBD1 or TRBD2 (5 bases each). V lost 4 bases and J 2 bases, leaving 12 bases between the germline ends. This CDR3 has 14 amino acids. Germline CDR1 SGHRS, CDR2 YFSETQ. The whole variable domain, filled in from reference TRBV5-1 and TRBJ2-5, reads KAGVTQTPRYLIKTRGQQVTLSCSPISGHRSVSWYQQTPGQGLQFLFEYFSETQRNKGNFPGRFSGRQFSNSRSEMNVSTLELGDSALYLCASSAGGQQETQYFGPGTRLLVL.

The chain has TRBV29-1 and TRBJ2-1; D is unresolved. The CDR3 totals 14 residues. Germline CDR1 reads SQVTM; CDR2 reads ANQGSEA. With 2 bases removed from V and 1 base from J, the gap between germline ends came to 9 bases. The CDR3 DNA reads as TGCAGCGTTGAAATCCCGGTATCCTACAATGAGCAGTTCTTC. Its protein product is CSVEIPVSYNEQFF.

This clonotype occurred a few times. V is TRBV27 and J is TRBJ1-3; D gene unclear. V lost 6 bases, J lost 0 bases, and 6 bases lay in between. Germline CDR1 and CDR2: MNHEY and SMNVEV (reference sequence). This CDR3 comprises 13 residues. The CDR3 protein is CASRLTSGNTIYF. The CDR3 DNA reads as TGTGCCAGCAGATTAACCTCTGGAAACACCATATATTTT.

This chain uses TRBV7-9 with TRBJ1-2; D gene ambiguous. V lost 1 base and J 1 base, leaving 7 bases between the germline ends. CDR1 and CDR2 (germline): SEHNR, FQNEAQ (reference sequence). The CDR3 sequence is 14 residues long. CDR3 amino acids: CASSLGSDNYGYTF. CDR3 coding DNA: TGTGCCAGCAGCTTAGGGTCTGATAACTATGGCTACACCTTC.

As for this clonotype: Relative to the germline gene, one junction end is altered; a read error may explain this. CDR3 DNA: TGTGCCCGCAGCTCCGACTCTGGGGCCAACGTCCTGACTTTC. Amino acid sequence: CARSSDSGANVLTF. The chain links TRBV5-5 to TRBJ2-6; no definite D call. Per the germline V gene, CDR1 is SGHKS and CDR2 is YYEKEE (reference sequence). The CDR3 totals 14 residues.

This clonotype was picked up a small number of times. This chain connects TRBV27 to TRBJ2-1, with D possibly matching TRBD2 (5 bases). The V and J ends lost 7 bases and 0 bases respectively, with 10 bases between them. In germline, CDR1 is MNHEY, CDR2 SMNVEV (reference sequence). The CDR3 contains 14 residues. CDR3 DNA sequence: TGTGCCAGCAAAGGACTCAGCTCCTACAATGAGCAGTTCTTC. It codes for CASKGLSSYNEQFF.

The sample holds a few counts of this clonotype. This chain uses TRBV7-2 with TRBJ2-7; 7 bases agree with TRBD1. This CDR3 region has 13 residues. CDR1 SGHTA and CDR2 FQGNSA come from the germline V gene. V shed 5 bases and J 3 bases; nucleotides not matched to a gene: 4. The chain's CDR3 is CASSRDRYYEQYV. The DNA for the CDR3 is TGTGCCAGCAGCAGGGACAGATACTACGAGCAGTACGTC.

V usage is TRBV3-1 and J usage is TRBJ2-4; either TRBD1 or TRBD2 may supply D (6 bases each). Germline CDR1 reads LGHDT; CDR2 reads YNNKEL (reference sequence). V lost 1 base to trimming and J lost 8 bases, with 21 bases between them. CDR3 length equals 17 residues. The CDR3 DNA is TGTGCCAGCAGCCAAGGGTTTCGGTTTGGGGGGCGAGACATTCAGTACTTC. It is translated as CASSQGFRFGGRDIQYF.

Notes on this clonotype: A much larger clone differs from this one at a single base, so this may be a read error. DNA for the CDR3: TGTGCCCGCAACCTAAGACCAGATGAGCAGTTCTTC. Translated, it gives CARNLRPDEQFF. The rearrangement uses TRBV7-8 and TRBJ2-1; D not resolved. Per the germline V gene, CDR1 is SGHVS and CDR2 is FQNEAQ. Trimming cost V 11 bases and J 8 bases, with 16 bases left between them. This CDR3 contains 12 residues.

This clonotype was counted a few times. This CDR3 reads CSVEGRALSGNTIYF. CDR3 bases: TGCAGCGTTGAGGGCCGGGCCCTCTCTGGAAACACCATATATTTT. The V gene is TRBV29-1, the J gene TRBJ1-3; D is unresolved. The CDR3 is 15 amino acids. Trimming stripped 3 bases from V and 0 bases from J, with 12 bases between. Germline V gene lookup returns CDR1 SQVTM and CDR2 ANQGSEA.

Notes on this clonotype: Given a much more abundant clone one base away, this may be a read error. The J gene is TRBJ1-4, the V gene TRBV7-9; no firm D call. Germline lookup yields CDR1 SEHNR and CDR2 FQNEAQ (reference sequence). This CDR3 spans 14 amino acids. The chain's CDR3 is CASSLGTTNERLFF. The CDR3 nucleotides read TGTGCCAGCAGCTTAGGCACAACTAATGAAAGACTGTTTTTT.

The table lists this clonotype with many counts. This chain links TRBV12-3 or TRBV12-4 with TRBJ2-6; D ambiguous. The V and J ends lost 6 bases and 0 bases respectively, with 9 bases between them. The CDR3 is made up of 15 amino acids. This chain's CDR3 is CASSPTASGANVLTF. The CDR3 DNA reads as TGTGCCAGCAGCCCAACAGCCTCTGGGGCCAACGTCCTGACTTTC.

The V and J genes are TRBV25-1 and TRBJ1-4, with D possibly being TRBD1 (5 bases). Between the trimmed V and J ends, which lost 4 bases and 7 bases, there was a span of 13 bases. The CDR3 runs to 14 residues. Germline lookup yields CDR1 MGHDK and CDR2 SYGVNS. The CDR3 loop is CASSGTPWGEKLFF. The CDR3 DNA reads as TGTGCCAGCAGTGGGACACCCTGGGGTGAAAAACTGTTTTTT.

As to this clonotype: Its ends do not fully match the called genes, so a read error is possible. The gene calls are TRBV20-1 and TRBJ2-5, with D hard to call. The tail of the sequence fits TRBJ2-7 better, so the J call may be wrong. The CDR3 spans 14 residues. CDR1 and CDR2 from the germline V gene are DFQATT and SNEGSKA (reference sequence). This chain's CDR3 is CSAKLQQKYYEQYF. The CDR3 DNA follows: TGCAGCGCTAAGCTACAGCAGAAATACTACGAGCAGTACTTC.